What follows are 12 T cell receptor beta chains derived from one specimen sequenced in a study of T cell responses to AZD1222 COVID-19 vaccine (dated by TCRdb to the early 2020s). This sample's time point label indicates: about 28 days (+/-7) after the second vaccine dose. Preparation of the library involved the immunoSEQ multiplex PCR assay. TCRdb carries this immuneACCESS record with in-frame sequences only. Its versions omit some clonotypes, under half of them owing to an unresolved V gene in the studies checked, with the rest unexplained. Here the sample has some 100,000 clones; 80% to 90% occur a single time. Roughly 2.4% of the sample lies in the top ten. Sequenced material: peripheral blood, taken 28 days after the second AZD1222 dose. The receptors derive from an adult who received the AZD1222 COVID-19 vaccine.

CDR3 DNA sequence: TGTGCCAGCAGCAAAGCGCGGACAGGGAGCTCCTACAATGAGCAGTTCTTC. Residues: CASSKARTGSSYNEQFF. The chain has TRBV21-1 and TRBJ2-1; the D call of TRBD1 is as the table states it, not checked on the DNA. TRBV21-1 is reported as a pseudogene. CDR3 length: 17 residues.

This clone was seen only once. The gene calls are TRBV19 and TRBJ1-6, with a tentative D call TRBD1 (5 bases). The V gene's germline CDR1 is LNHDA and CDR2 SQIVND (reference sequence). This CDR3 contains 16 residues. Trimming pared 3 bases from V and 3 bases from J, leaving 12 bases between. The CDR3 DNA reads TGTGCCAGTAGTATGGGGGATTGGGACTATAATTCACCCCTCCACTTT. Translation gives CASSMGDWDYNSPLHF.

V gene TRBV10-3 combines with J gene TRBJ2-5, with 15 bases lining up with TRBD2. The CDR3 runs to 18 residues. The trim removed 6 bases at V and 0 bases at J, leaving 8 bases unmatched. The germline V gene encodes CDR1 ENHRY and CDR2 SYGVKD. CDR3: CAISSGTSGGRYQETQYF. CDR3 bases: TGTGCCATCAGCTCCGGGACTAGCGGGGGGAGATACCAAGAGACCCAGTACTTC.

The chain uses TRBV27 and TRBJ1-1, with D possibly being TRBD1 (5 bases). The ends were cut back, 5 bases at V and 5 bases at J, with 24 bases in the middle. This CDR3 is 17 amino acids long. Germline CDR1 is MNHEY and CDR2 is SMNVEV (reference sequence). The CDR3 nucleotides read TGTGCCAGCAGTCCAATGGGTCTGGGAGGGGAGGGGACTGAAGCTTTCTTT. It translates to CASSPMGLGGEGTEAFF.

The chain employs TRBV10-3 and TRBJ2-2, with 9 bases identical to TRBD1. This CDR3 spans 18 amino acids. V shed 8 bases and J 3 bases; nucleotides not matched to a gene: 16. Looked up from germline, CDR1 is ENHRY and CDR2 is SYGVKD. The DNA for the CDR3 is TGTGCCATCGCGGCCGGGACAGGGTCGGGATGGTACACCGGGGAGCTGTTTTTT. Amino acid sequence: CAIAAGTGSGWYTGELFF.

This chain uses TRBV18 with TRBJ2-6; D is unclear. In germline, CDR1 is KGHSH, CDR2 LQKENI. The V gene lost 2 bases and the J gene lost 0 bases, with 8 bases spanning the gap. CDR3 length equals 16 residues. Here the CDR3 DNA reads TGTGCCAGCTCACCAAACATAGCCTCTGGGGCCAACGTCCTGACTTTC. It yields the protein CASSPNIASGANVLTF.

The CDR3 DNA reads TGTGCCAGCAGCCGGGGTTTTGAGAACACAGATACGCAGTATTTT. Its protein product is CASSRGFENTDTQYF. The chain links TRBV7-9 to TRBJ2-3; tentative D call: TRBD2 (5 bases). The CDR3 has 15 residues. From germline, CDR1 is SEHNR and CDR2 FQNEAQ (reference sequence). Trimming took 5 bases from V and 2 from J, leaving 14 bases between them. Looking up the rest from reference TRBV7-9 and TRBJ2-3 gives the full variable domain: DTGVSQNPRHKITKRGQNVTFRCDPISEHNRLYWYRQTLGQGPEFLTYFQNEAQLEKSRLLSDRFSAERPKGSFSTLEIQRTEQGDSAMYLCASSRGFENTDTQYFGPGTRLTVL.

The chain combines TRBV13 with TRBJ2-7; 10 bases match TRBD1. V was clipped by 4 bases and J by 2 bases; unmatched bases: 14. Germline V gene lookup returns CDR1 PRHDT and CDR2 FYEKMQ (reference sequence). This CDR3 contains 18 residues. CDR3 nucleotide sequence: TGTGCCAGCAGCTCCACCCTCCTATGGGGGACAGGGGCCTACGAGCAGTACTTC. Its protein is CASSSTLLWGTGAYEQYF.

The V call is TRBV27, the J call TRBJ2-6; maybe TRBD2 (6 bases). V shed 1 base and J shed 3 bases, with 19 bases lying between them. From germline, CDR1 is MNHEY and CDR2 SMNVEV (reference sequence). This CDR3 has 19 amino acids. CDR3 DNA: TGTGCCAGCAGTTTATATGCCCGGGGGAGTGTGGGTGGGGCCAACGTCCTGACTTTC. Its translation is CASSLYARGSVGGANVLTF.

Regarding this clone: At one end, the junction sequence differs from germline, possibly due to a read error. The sample contains more than one DNA sequence encoding this CDR3. The chain has TRBV3-1 (or the pseudogene TRBV3-2) and TRBJ1-3; 10 bases match TRBD1. CDR1 is LGHDT, CDR2 YNNKEL, per germline (reference sequence). The CDR3 loop spans 16 amino acids. The CDR3 DNA follows: TGCGCCAGCAGCCACAGAGACAGGGGGCCTGGAAACACCATATATTTT. It codes for CASSHRDRGPGNTIYF.

The chain joins TRBV5-1 to TRBJ1-1; D is unresolved. The germline gives CDR1 SGHRS, CDR2 YFSETQ. This CDR3 spans 15 amino acids. Trimming pared 0 bases from V and 4 bases from J, leaving 13 bases between. CDR3 sequence (DNA): TGCGCCAGCAGCTTGGACACCCATGCTGGCACTGAAGCTTTCTTT. It codes for CASSLDTHAGTEAFF.

On this clone: The junction shows a germline mismatch at one end, possibly a read error. The chain has TRBV7-8 and TRBJ2-5; D is possibly TRBD1 (5 bases). CDR3 length equals 13 residues. CDR1 and CDR2 (germline): SGHVS, FQNEAQ. In nucleotides, the CDR3 is TGTGCCAGCAGCTTACCCCCCCCCGGCAGGGCGAACTTC. The encoded protein is CASSLPPPGRANF.